Listed below are T cell receptor beta chains from one sample, sequenced in a study of T cells in Graves' hyperthyroidism and ophthalmopathy. MiXCR was run by TCRdb on the multiplex PCR reads, yielding one entry per CDR3 protein. In the table there are about 300,000 distinct CDR3 sequences, roughly 19% of which are singletons. The sequenced sample consisted of blood. The receptor source for this set is a middle-aged man with Graves' ophthalmopathy. Both conserved end residues are part of each CDR3. Fields, in order: J gene, V gene, clone size, D gene, CDR3 DNA, CDR3 protein. The D gene is left open where the match is weak. Clone sizes are given selectively: once, few, many, or a class where the clone is expanded.

TRBJ2-1 TRBV18 few - TGTGCCAGCTCACAGAACCTAAGGACCCTCTACAATGAGCAGTTCTTC CASSQNLRTLYNEQFF
TRBJ2-1 TRBV27 many - TGTGCCAGCCGTCAACCGAACGACCCGTCCTCCTACAATGAGCAGTTCTTC CASRQPNDPSSYNEQFF
TRBJ2-7 TRBV5-6 once - TGTGCCAGCAGCCGTCCCCCCCTGGAGGGCGACGAGCAGTACTTC CASSRPPLEGDEQYF
TRBJ1-1 TRBV29-1 few - TGCAGCGTGGGGGAGGAAAAGGGTCAGATTGAAGCTTTCTTT CSVGEEKGQIEAFF
TRBJ2-7 TRBV18 many TRBD1 TGTGCCAGCTCACCAACCGGGACAGGGGCTGTCGAGCAGTACTTC CASSPTGTGAVEQYF
TRBJ1-1 TRBV19 - TRBD1 TGTGCCAGTACCCTGACAGGGGCTCTGAACACTGAAGCTTTCTTT CASTLTGALNTEAFF
TRBJ2-2 TRBV28 - - TGTGCCAGCATTACCGCGAACACCGGGGAGCTGTTTTTT CASITANTGELFF
TRBJ1-1 TRBV24-1 few - TGTGCCACCAGTGATTCTTCCTACACTGAAGCTTTCTTT CATSDSSYTEAFF
TRBJ2-2 TRBV11-2 few TRBD1 TGTGCCAGCAGCCCGATGGGACAGGGACGCACCGGGGAGCTGTTTTTT CASSPMGQGRTGELFF
TRBJ1-1 TRBV28 few - TGTGCCAGCCAAAGGTGGGGGGCTGGCACTGAAGCTTTCTTT CASQRWGAGTEAFF
TRBJ1-3 TRBV14 few - TGTGCCAGCAGCCAAGCTCCCCTCAGCACCATATATTTT CASSQAPLSTIYF
TRBJ2-7 TRBV28 many - TGTGCCAGCAGCGGGGACGGAGCCTACGAGCAGTACTTC CASSGDGAYEQYF
TRBJ2-3 TRBV5-1 few TRBD2 TGCGCCAGCAGCTCGTGGACTAGCGGGAGGTCCGAGACTAGCACAGATACGCAGTATTTT CASSSWTSGRSETSTDTQYF
TRBJ2-1 TRBV5-1 many TRBD1 TGCGCCAGCAGCTCATTGACAGGGGGAGGCGGTGAGCAGTTCTTC CASSSLTGGGGEQFF
TRBJ2-7 TRBV5-1 many TRBD1 TGCGCCAGCAGCCGGACAGGGGGTATGTACGAGCAGTACTTC CASSRTGGMYEQYF
TRBJ1-2 TRBV11-2 few TRBD1 TGTGCCAGCAGCGCCACGGGACAGATCTACTATGGCTACACCTTC CASSATGQIYYGYTF
TRBJ1-1 TRBV5-1 many - TGCGCCAGCAGCTACCGGAGTAACACTGAAGCTTTCTTT CASSYRSNTEAFF
TRBJ2-3 TRBV6-1 few - TGTGCCAGCAGCGGCGTTGCAGATACGCAGTATTTT CASSGVADTQYF
TRBJ1-1 TRBV24-1 - - TGTGCCACCAGGGACGGTCAAAACACTGAAGCTTTCTTT CATRDGQNTEAFF
TRBJ2-5 TRBV11-2 - - TGTGTCAGCAGCTCCTTTGAGCGAGAGACCCAGTACTTC CVSSSFERETQYF
TRBJ2-7 TRBV4-2 - TRBD2 TGTGCCAGCAGCCAAGAGGGGACTAGGTCCTACGAGCAGTACTTC CASSQEGTRSYEQYF
TRBJ2-5 TRBV20-1 many TRBD2 TGCAGTGCTAGAGCCCCCGTGACTAGCGGAGAGACCCAGTACTTC CSARAPVTSGETQYF
TRBJ2-1 TRBV5-8 few TRBD2 TGTGCCAGCAGCCCTCGCAGCGGGAACAATGAGCAGTTCTTC CASSPRSGNNEQFF